The next 18 T cell receptor beta chains were all read from a single sample in a study of vaccination effects on CD4 cells after COVID-19. Their cognate antigens are unknown. TCRdb's table, derived via immunoSEQ multiplex PCR, lists solely in-frame clones and lacks some. This sample yields approximately 25,000 clones, of which roughly two thirds are seen a single time; about 10% belongs to the top ten. Before any sequencing was done, the ViraFEST assay used viral peptide pools to expand antigen-specific CD4+ T cells. Having been cultured for about ten days, the cells underwent CD4+ T cell isolation. Negative nucleocapsid antibody tests before and after vaccination confirmed no previous SARS-CoV-2 infection. Specimen: CD4+ T cells from PBMCs cultured with SARS-CoV-2 spike peptides, collected before COVID-19 vaccination. The receptor source for this set is a human donor who received a COVID-19 vaccine.

V gene TRBV10-3 combines with J gene TRBJ2-5; D possibly corresponds to TRBD1 (5 bases). This CDR3 spans 13 amino acids. Between the trimmed V and J ends, which lost 10 bases and 0 bases, there was a span of 12 bases. Germline V gives CDR1 ENHRY, CDR2 SYGVKD. CDR3 protein: CATLDTNQETQYF. The CDR3, as DNA: TGTGCCACTCTGGACACTAACCAAGAGACCCAGTACTTC.

The chain combines TRBV29-1 with TRBJ1-2; possible D gene TRBD1, 6 bases. The CDR3 sequence is 16 residues long. Looked up from germline, CDR1 is SQVTM and CDR2 is ANQGSEA. Trimming cost V 3 bases and J 4 bases, with 21 bases left between them. The CDR3 loop is CSVDPQGSTSSYGYTF. DNA of the CDR3: TGCAGCGTTGACCCACAGGGTTCCACTTCCAGCTATGGCTACACCTTC.

This chain joins TRBV27 and TRBJ2-1; TRBD2 matches at 9 bases. CDR3 length: 16 residues. The germline V gene encodes CDR1 MNHEY and CDR2 SMNVEV (reference sequence). V shed 5 bases and J 1 base; nucleotides not matched to a gene: 6. The CDR3 DNA follows: TGTGCCAGCAGTCTAGCGGGATGGAGTTCCTACAATGAGCAGTTCTTC. Translation: CASSLAGWSSYNEQFF.

The chain uses TRBV14 and TRBJ2-2; weak D call: TRBD2 (6 bases). The CDR3 is 17 residues long. Trimming removed 0 bases from V and 5 bases from J, with 16 bases in between. Germline V gene sequence: CDR1 SGHDN, CDR2 FVKESK. The CDR3 sequence: CASSQDWGRPDTGELFF. In DNA, the CDR3 is TGTGCCAGCAGCCAAGATTGGGGGAGGCCGGATACCGGGGAGCTGTTTTTT.

The chain recombines TRBV5-4 with TRBJ2-5, with 10 bases that match TRBD2. This CDR3 contains 15 residues. V trimming: 4 bases; J trimming: 4 bases; junction bases outside the gene matches: 7. Germline V CDR1 and CDR2: SGHNT, YYREEE (reference sequence). The CDR3 DNA reads as TGTGCCAGCAGCCTGAGCGGGGGGGCCTCAGAGACCCAGTACTTC. Translation: CASSLSGGASETQYF.

The V gene is TRBV19, the J gene TRBJ1-2; D not resolved. This CDR3 contains 14 residues. The V gene lost 7 bases and the J gene lost 2 bases, with 14 bases spanning the gap. From germline, CDR1 is LNHDA and CDR2 SQIVND (reference sequence). CDR3 sequence: CASIVTGRNYGYTF. The CDR3 bases are TGTGCCAGTATTGTCACCGGAAGGAACTATGGCTACACCTTC.

CDR3 bases: TGTGCCAGCACCGGAGACAGCAGGAGTGGCTACACCTTC. Its protein is CASTGDSRSGYTF. V is TRBV2 and J is TRBJ1-2; a weak D match, TRBD1 (5 bases). Germline V gives CDR1 SNHLY, CDR2 FYNNEI. V lost 7 bases and J 7 bases, leaving 16 bases between the germline ends. This CDR3 region has 13 residues.

The chain uses TRBV19 and TRBJ2-1, with 9 bases aligning to TRBD2. The V gene's germline CDR1 is LNHDA and CDR2 SQIVND (reference sequence). This CDR3 contains 16 residues. Trimming removed 7 bases from V and 4 bases from J; junction bases left unmatched: 11. The CDR3 reads CASISSGRGGYNEQFF. Written as DNA, the CDR3 is TGTGCCAGTATTTCATCCGGGCGGGGGGGTTACAATGAGCAGTTCTTC.

The chain couples TRBV27 to TRBJ2-1; TRBD2 agrees at 7 bases. This CDR3 comprises 14 residues. Losses at the gene ends were 8 bases for V and 7 bases for J; bases not matched to a gene: 11. From germline, CDR1 is MNHEY and CDR2 SMNVEV (reference sequence). The CDR3 is CASSWTRRRNEQFF. The CDR3 DNA is TGTGCCAGCTCTTGGACTAGACGTCGGAATGAGCAGTTCTTC.

The V call is TRBV5-1, the J call TRBJ2-7; D possibly corresponds to TRBD1 (6 bases). V lost 4 bases to trimming and J lost 3 bases, with 14 bases between them. This CDR3 region has 14 residues. Germline CDR1 SGHRS, CDR2 YFSETQ. Here the CDR3 reads CASSMDSGRYEQYF. Written as DNA, the CDR3 is TGCGCCAGCAGCATGGACAGTGGCCGCTACGAGCAGTACTTC.

The chain joins TRBV5-5 to TRBJ1-4; a weak D match, TRBD1 (5 bases). CDR1 and CDR2 from the germline V gene are SGHKS and YYEKEE (reference sequence). The CDR3 has 12 residues. The ends were cut back, 5 bases at V and 8 bases at J, with 10 bases in the middle. The CDR3 nucleotides are TGTGCCAGCAGTTTAACAGGAGAAAAACTGTTTTTT. Translating it yields CASSLTGEKLFF.

This clone appeared a single time. The CDR3 reads CASSIFQGRETQYF. For the CDR3, the DNA is TGTGCCAGTAGTATTTTTCAGGGGCGGGAGACCCAGTACTTC. The J gene is TRBJ2-5, the V gene TRBV19; D is possibly TRBD1 (6 bases). There are 14 residues in the CDR3. Germline V gene sequence: CDR1 LNHDA, CDR2 SQIVND (reference sequence). Trimming took 3 bases from V and 5 from J, leaving 13 bases between them. The whole variable domain, filled in from reference TRBV19 and TRBJ2-5, reads DGGITQSPKYLFRKEGQNVTLSCEQNLNHDAMYWYRQDPGQGLRLIYYSQIVNDFQKGDIAEGYSVSREKKESFPLTVTSAQKNPTAFYLCASSIFQGRETQYFGPGTRLLVL.

The CDR3: CASSLAYLGGELFF. The CDR3 nucleotides read TGTGCCAGCAGTTTGGCCTACCTTGGTGGGGAGCTGTTTTTT. The J gene is TRBJ2-2, the V gene TRBV27; D gene unclear. CDR3 length equals 14 residues. Germline lookup yields CDR1 MNHEY and CDR2 SMNVEV (reference sequence). Trimming left V 3 bases short and J 8 bases short, with 13 bases between.

The chain is built from TRBV9 and TRBJ2-7; 14 bases agree with TRBD2. V shed 3 bases and J 4 bases; nucleotides not matched to a gene: 6. The CDR3 runs 16 residues. Germline V gene data show CDR1 as SGDLS and CDR2 as YYNGEE. This chain's CDR3 is CASSDGTSGSKYEQYF. The DNA for the CDR3 is TGTGCCAGCAGCGATGGGACTAGCGGGAGTAAATACGAGCAGTACTTC.

The chain recombines TRBV4-1 with TRBJ1-2; 10 nucleotides agree with TRBD1. With V trimmed by 1 base and J by 4 bases, 6 bases remained unmatched. The germline V gene encodes CDR1 MGHRA and CDR2 YSYEKL. The CDR3 spans 16 residues. CDR3 residues: CASSQGQGARGYGYTF. CDR3 nucleotide sequence: TGCGCCAGCAGCCAAGGACAGGGGGCCCGGGGCTATGGCTACACCTTC.

The chain employs TRBV6-4 and TRBJ2-3; 10 positions agree with TRBD2. With 5 bases clipped from V and 3 bases from J, the junction kept 5 bases outside the gene matches. Germline V gives CDR1 MRHNA, CDR2 SNTAGT. The length of the CDR3 is 15 residues. The CDR3 DNA is TGTGCCAGCAGTCCCGGGACTAGCGAGACAGATACGCAGTATTTT. Its protein product is CASSPGTSETDTQYF.

This chain connects TRBV5-1 to TRBJ2-3; the match to TRBD2 covers 8 bases. The germline gives CDR1 SGHRS, CDR2 YFSETQ. The CDR3 is 16 residues long. V shed 1 base and J 0 bases; nucleotides not matched to a gene: 4. In DNA, the CDR3 is TGCGCCAGCAGCTTGACGATAGCGGGGAGCACAGATACGCAGTATTTT. Translating it yields CASSLTIAGSTDTQYF.

This chain links TRBV5-1 with TRBJ2-3; D is perhaps TRBD2 (6 bases). The V gene's germline CDR1 is SGHRS and CDR2 YFSETQ. The length of the CDR3 is 14 residues. Trimming took off 1 base at V and 14 bases at J, with 20 bases between the two ends. The CDR3 region has the DNA TGCGCCAGCAGCTTGTCCCGGGACTCTATCCGGGGGTATTTT. As protein: CASSLSRDSIRGYF.